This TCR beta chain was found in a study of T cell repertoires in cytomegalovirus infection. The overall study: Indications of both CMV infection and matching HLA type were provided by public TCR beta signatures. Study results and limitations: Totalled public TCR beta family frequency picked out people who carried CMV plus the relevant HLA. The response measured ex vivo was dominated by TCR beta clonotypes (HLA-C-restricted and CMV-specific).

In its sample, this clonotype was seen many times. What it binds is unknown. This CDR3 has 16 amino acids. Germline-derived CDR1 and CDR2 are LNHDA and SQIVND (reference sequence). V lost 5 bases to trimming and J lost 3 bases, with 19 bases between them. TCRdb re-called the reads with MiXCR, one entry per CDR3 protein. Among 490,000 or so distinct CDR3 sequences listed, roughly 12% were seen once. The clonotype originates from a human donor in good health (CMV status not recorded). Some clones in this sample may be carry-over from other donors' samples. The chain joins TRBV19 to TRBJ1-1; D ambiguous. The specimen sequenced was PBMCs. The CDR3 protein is CASSGPGRGRYTEAFF. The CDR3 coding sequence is TGTGCCAGTAGTGGGCCTGGGAGAGGGAGATACACTGAAGCTTTCTTT.